The 6 T cell receptor beta chains below were found in one sample sequenced in a study of beta chain features in type 1 diabetes. Expressed TCRB transcripts were sequenced, since all the RNA that had been isolated was reverse transcribed. Using immunoSEQ multiplex PCR, the repertoire was profiled, and TCRdb retains in-frame clones only, with some absent. Among around 250,000 clones listed, around an eighth were seen once. Material: naive CD4+ T cells from blood. The receptors derive from a woman between 40 and 55 years old in good health.

The genes are TRBV13 and TRBJ2-3; 7 bases agree with TRBD2. V was pared by 5 bases and J by 0 bases, with 5 bases of the junction left unmatched. CDR1 is PRHDT, CDR2 FYEKMQ, per germline (reference sequence). This CDR3 is built from 15 residues. The CDR3 region is CASSHYGGSTDTQYF. In DNA form, the CDR3 reads TGTGCCAGCAGCCATTACGGGGGGAGCACAGATACGCAGTATTTT.

This clone appeared a few times. The V call is TRBV19, the J call TRBJ2-5, with 12 positions matching TRBD2. This CDR3 has 17 residues. In germline, CDR1 is LNHDA, CDR2 SQIVND (reference sequence). V gave up 9 bases and J gave up 4 bases; unmatched junction bases: 15. The CDR3: CASPKALAGGLRETQYF. The CDR3 nucleotides read TGTGCCAGCCCAAAGGCTCTAGCGGGGGGGCTGCGAGAGACCCAGTACTTC.

The V and J genes are TRBV29-1 and TRBJ1-2; 7 nucleotides match TRBD1. The CDR3 is made up of 11 amino acids. From germline, CDR1 is SQVTM and CDR2 ANQGSEA. V trimming: 1 base; J trimming: 11 bases; junction bases outside the gene matches: 4. The CDR3 is CSVEVARGYTF. CDR3 sequence (DNA): TGCAGCGTTGAAGTTGCCAGGGGGTACACCTTC.

This chain connects TRBV5-1 to TRBJ2-3; 9 bases are shared with TRBD2. Germline V gives CDR1 SGHRS, CDR2 YFSETQ. The CDR3 extends over 17 amino acids. The junction had 7 bases not matched to a gene; V was cut back by 2 bases and J by 0 bases. The CDR3 loop reads CASSLGSSGASTDTQYF. CDR3 nucleotides: TGCGCCAGCAGCTTAGGGTCTAGCGGGGCGAGCACAGATACGCAGTATTTT. The complete variable domain, with remaining parts taken from reference TRBV5-1 and TRBJ2-3, reads KAGVTQTPRYLIKTRGQQVTLSCSPISGHRSVSWYQQTPGQGLQFLFEYFSETQRNKGNFPGRFSGRQFSNSRSEMNVSTLELGDSALYLCASSLGSSGASTDTQYFGPGTRLTVL.

The V and J genes are TRBV19 and TRBJ2-1, with 10 bases lining up with TRBD2. Germline-derived CDR1 and CDR2 are LNHDA and SQIVND (reference sequence). The CDR3 spans 14 residues. Germline trimming cut 7 bases from V and 2 bases from J; bases unmatched to any gene: 2. The CDR3 DNA follows: TGTGCCAGTACCCTAGCGGGGGCCTACAATGAGCAGTTCTTC. Translated, it gives CASTLAGAYNEQFF.

The sample holds a few counts of this clone. V is TRBV2 and J is TRBJ1-5, with D possibly matching TRBD1 (6 bases). Germline loops: CDR1 SNHLY, CDR2 FYNNEI. This CDR3 comprises 14 residues. V lost 2 bases and J 4 bases, leaving 9 bases between the germline ends. CDR3 loop: CASSETDRNQPQHF. For the CDR3, the DNA is TGTGCCAGCAGTGAAACCGACAGGAATCAGCCCCAGCATTTT.